The 31 T cell receptor beta chains below all came from one sample that was sequenced in a study of T cell repertoires in cytomegalovirus infection. TCRdb called the reads again in MiXCR, with one record for every CDR3 protein. The data show 740,000 or so distinct CDR3 sequences, less than 40% seen once. Sequencing was carried out using PBMCs. These TCRs come from a human donor in good health (CMV status not recorded). Some clones in this sample may be carry-over from other donors' samples.

Only one count was recorded for this clonotype. This CDR3 is missing its conserved last phenylalanine or tryptophan, likely due to a read error. The rearrangement uses TRBV7-8 and TRBJ2-7; D perhaps matches TRBD2 (6 bases). V lost 3 bases and J 4 bases, leaving 19 bases between the germline ends. From germline, CDR1 is SGHVS and CDR2 FQNEAQ. This CDR3 has 16 residues. Written as DNA, the CDR3 is TGTGCCAGCAGCTTCCGGGGGTTGGGCTCATTGTACGAGCAGTACTTA. It is translated as CASSFRGLGSLYEQYL.

This clonotype was counted between two and nine times. The chain employs TRBV28 and TRBJ2-7, with 8 nucleotides matching TRBD1. V was clipped by 8 bases and J by 0 bases; unmatched bases: 9. CDR3 size: 15 residues. Per the germline V gene, CDR1 is MDHEN and CDR2 is SYDVKM. CDR3: CASYGQGVRSYEQYF. In DNA form, the CDR3 reads TGTGCCAGCTACGGACAGGGAGTGCGCTCCTACGAGCAGTACTTC.

The genes are TRBV28 and TRBJ2-1, with D unclear. The germline gives CDR1 MDHEN, CDR2 SYDVKM. The length of the CDR3 is 15 residues. The ends were cut back, 3 bases at V and 4 bases at J, with 13 bases in the middle. CDR3 coding DNA: TGTGCCAGCAGTTTGTCCATCCTAAAATACAATGAGCAGTTCTTC. This gives the protein CASSLSILKYNEQFF.

The chain carries TRBV12-3 or TRBV12-4 and TRBJ1-2; tentatively, D is TRBD1 (5 bases). There are 16 residues in the CDR3. V lost 1 base to trimming and J lost 4 bases, with 16 bases between them. CDR3 in amino acids: CASSLGGAGRGYGYTF. CDR3 bases: TGTGCCAGCAGTTTAGGTGGGGCGGGGCGAGGCTATGGCTACACCTTC.

The chain is built from TRBV2 and TRBJ2-7; D call uncertain. CDR1 is SNHLY, CDR2 FYNNEI, per germline. This CDR3 region has 12 residues. Trimming pared 6 bases from V and 6 bases from J, leaving 12 bases between. The CDR3: CASSADSREQYF. The DNA of the CDR3 is TGTGCCAGCAGCGCCGACTCTCGCGAGCAGTACTTC.

This clonotype was detected only once. The genes are TRBV6-5 and TRBJ1-2; TRBD1 might be the D (6 bases). Per germline, CDR1 MNHEY and CDR2 SVGAGI. This CDR3 is built from 18 residues. The germline V and J ends were trimmed by 0 bases and 0 bases, with 17 bases remaining between them. The CDR3 DNA reads TGTGCCAGCAGTTACTCGAGAGCAGGGAGGGGGTCTAACTATGGCTACACCTTC. Translated, it gives CASSYSRAGRGSNYGYTF.

A few counts support this clonotype. The gene calls are TRBV7-2 and TRBJ2-7; maybe TRBD1 (5 bases). V was shortened by 1 base and J by 0 bases, with 10 bases between the two germline ends. Per germline, CDR1 SGHTA and CDR2 FQGNSA. The CDR3 consists of 15 residues. The CDR3 region is CASSLEQGSSYEQYF. The CDR3 nucleotides are TGTGCCAGCAGCTTAGAGCAGGGATCCTCCTACGAGCAGTACTTC.

The CDR3 sequence: CASSQSEGPTFNQPQHF. The CDR3 coding sequence is TGCGCCAGCAGTCAATCTGAAGGCCCTACTTTTAATCAGCCCCAGCATTTT. The chain recombines TRBV23-1 with TRBJ1-5; D unresolved. TRBV23-1 is filed as an ORF, its function uncertain. Trimming removed 0 bases at V and 4 bases at J, with 16 bases between. The CDR3 runs 17 residues.

This chain links TRBV7-9 with TRBJ2-2, with 14 bases aligning to TRBD2. The V segment lost 5 bases and the J segment 1 base; nucleotides outside the gene matches: 15. This CDR3 comprises 21 residues. CDR1 is SEHNR and CDR2 is FQNEAQ in the germline V gene (reference sequence). This CDR3 reads CASSLNRRGLAGGRNTGELFF. The CDR3 DNA follows: TGTGCCAGCAGCCTCAACCGCCGCGGACTAGCGGGGGGCCGGAACACCGGGGAGCTGTTTTTT. Variable domain in full (rest from reference TRBV7-9 and TRBJ2-2): DTGVSQNPRHKITKRGQNVTFRCDPISEHNRLYWYRQTLGQGPEFLTYFQNEAQLEKSRLLSDRFSAERPKGSFSTLEIQRTEQGDSAMYLCASSLNRRGLAGGRNTGELFFGEGSRLTVL.

For this clonotype: One junction end does not reproduce the germline sequence, and a read error may be involved. The CDR3 is CASSGQGLSTDTHYF. In DNA form, the CDR3 reads TGTGCCAGCAGTGGACAGGGTCTTAGCACAGATACGCATTATTTT. The V gene is TRBV6-2 or TRBV6-3, the J gene TRBJ2-3; 8 positions agree with TRBD1. Germline V CDR1 and CDR2: MNHEY, SVGEGT. CDR3 size: 15 residues.

This clonotype appeared a few times. The chain recombines TRBV7-6 with TRBJ2-2, with 8 bases that match TRBD1. CDR3 length: 18 residues. Germline loops: CDR1 SGHVS, CDR2 FNYEAQ. Losses at the gene ends were 1 base for V and 6 bases for J; bases not matched to a gene: 13. CDR3: CASSLGTTGVGLPGELFF. CDR3 DNA sequence: TGTGCCAGCAGCTTAGGAACGACAGGGGTCGGTCTCCCCGGGGAGCTGTTTTTT.

This clonotype was counted a single time. The chain carries TRBV27 and TRBJ2-1; 7 positions match TRBD2. J was trimmed by 0 bases and V by 5 bases; bases with no gene match: 7. The CDR3 has 16 residues. Per germline, CDR1 MNHEY and CDR2 SMNVEV (reference sequence). CDR3 nucleotide sequence: TGTGCCAGCAGTCCCACTAGCGCTAGCTCCTACAATGAGCAGTTCTTC. Protein sequence: CASSPTSASSYNEQFF.

The table lists this clonotype with a few counts. This rearrangement joins TRBV6-1 to TRBJ2-5; possibly TRBD2 for D (6 bases). Germline V gives CDR1 MNHNS, CDR2 SASEGT. CDR3 length: 13 amino acids. V shed 8 bases and J shed 7 bases, with 17 bases lying between them. The chain's CDR3 is CASRRGIGGTQYF. CDR3 coding DNA: TGTGCCAGCCGCCGGGGGATCGGAGGGACCCAGTACTTC.

As for this clonotype: The junction departs from the called germline gene at one end, perhaps through a read error. The chain carries TRBV7-2 and TRBJ1-1, with D unresolved. The CDR3 contains 15 residues. Germline CDR1 and CDR2: SGHTA and FQGNSA. The CDR3 DNA reads TGTGCCAGCAGCTTAGCAGGGATGAGGTACACGGAAGCTTTCTTT. Its protein product is CASSLAGMRYTEAFF.

This clonotype was observed many times. The rearrangement links TRBV7-6 to TRBJ2-2; 7 positions agree with TRBD1. The CDR3 has 18 amino acids. Germline loops: CDR1 SGHVS, CDR2 FNYEAQ. V shed 3 bases, J shed 4 bases, and the junction held 14 bases outside the gene matches. DNA of the CDR3: TGTGCCAGCAGCTTGACCGTACCAGCTACAGGGGTCACCGGGGAGCTGTTTTTT. Its translation is CASSLTVPATGVTGELFF. The variable domain in full, completed from reference TRBV7-6 and TRBJ2-2, reads GAGVSQSPRYKVTKRGQDVALRCDPISGHVSLYWYRQALGQGPEFLTYFNYEAQQDKSGLPNDRFSAERPEGSISTLTIQRTEQRDSAMYRCASSLTVPATGVTGELFFGEGSRLTVL.

The rearrangement uses TRBV24-1 and TRBJ2-2; 12 bases fit TRBD1. Germline trimming cut 6 bases from V and 5 bases from J; bases unmatched to any gene: 9. This CDR3 contains 17 residues. The V gene's germline CDR1 is KGHDR and CDR2 SFDVKD. In DNA, the CDR3 is TGTGCCACCAGTAGGGCCGGGACAGGGGGCGCGACCGGGGAGCTGTTTTTT. Translation gives CATSRAGTGGATGELFF.

This clonotype was counted only a few times. The chain uses TRBV7-2 and TRBJ1-6; tentative D call: TRBD1 (5 bases). Germline loops: CDR1 SGHTA, CDR2 FQGNSA. This CDR3 spans 14 amino acids. Trimming removed 3 bases at V and 10 bases at J, with 13 bases between. In nucleotides, the CDR3 is TGTGCCAGCAGCTTGAGTTCAGGGATGTCACCCCTCCACTTT. It specifies CASSLSSGMSPLHF.

This chain links TRBV19 with TRBJ1-2; TRBD1 matches at 8 bases. With 8 bases clipped from V and 4 bases from J, the junction kept 12 bases outside the gene matches. This CDR3 contains 15 residues. Looked up from germline, CDR1 is LNHDA and CDR2 is SQIVND (reference sequence). The CDR3 nucleotides read TGTGCCAGTTCCCATACAGGGGGAAAGTTCTATGGCTACACCTTC. Translation: CASSHTGGKFYGYTF.

This chain connects TRBV19 to TRBJ1-5, with 7 bases matching TRBD1. The length of the CDR3 is 15 residues. Germline CDR1 LNHDA, CDR2 SQIVND (reference sequence). The V and J ends lost 6 bases and 4 bases, in that order; junction bases with no gene match: 9. This CDR3 reads CASRKGTDRNQPQHF. The CDR3 region has the DNA TGTGCCAGTAGGAAAGGGACAGATCGAAATCAGCCCCAGCATTTT. Full variable domain (rest looked up from reference TRBV19 and TRBJ1-5): DGGITQSPKYLFRKEGQNVTLSCEQNLNHDAMYWYRQDPGQGLRLIYYSQIVNDFQKGDIAEGYSVSREKKESFPLTVTSAQKNPTAFYLCASRKGTDRNQPQHFGDGTRLSIL.

The chain combines TRBV2 with TRBJ1-2, with 8 bases fitting TRBD1. CDR3 length equals 13 residues. Germline CDR1 reads SNHLY; CDR2 reads FYNNEI. J lost 6 bases, V lost 7 bases, and 7 bases had no gene match. The CDR3 DNA is TGTGCCAGCACAGTCAGGGGGCAGGATGGCTACACCTTC. Its protein is CASTVRGQDGYTF. The entire variable domain, with the rest obtained from reference TRBV2 and TRBJ1-2, is as follows: EPEVTQTPSHQVTQMGQEVILRCVPISNHLYFYWYRQILGQKVEFLVSFYNNEISEKSEIFDDQFSVERPDGSNFTLKIRSTKLEDSAMYFCASTVRGQDGYTFGSGTRLTVV.

The chain uses TRBV7-6 and TRBJ2-7; D unclear. The V gene lost 5 bases and the J gene lost 1 base, with 12 bases spanning the gap. This CDR3 region has 14 residues. Germline V gives CDR1 SGHVS, CDR2 FNYEAQ. CDR3 coding DNA: TGTGCCAGCAGCAAAACAGTCAGTTCCTACGAGCAGTACTTC. Residues: CASSKTVSSYEQYF.

This clonotype was seen a handful of times. V is TRBV7-2 and J is TRBJ2-4; 8 bases line up with TRBD2. The CDR3 sequence is 17 residues long. J was trimmed by 1 base and V by 3 bases; bases with no gene match: 8. Germline V lookup: CDR1 SGHTA, CDR2 FQGNSA. The CDR3 DNA reads TGTGCCAGCAGCTTTATAGCGGGGCAGGGGGCCAAAAACATTCAGTACTTC. Amino acid sequence: CASSFIAGQGAKNIQYF.

Note on this clonotype: A single base separates this from a much larger clone, so it may be a read error. This chain links TRBV7-2 with TRBJ2-7, with 7 bases aligning to TRBD1. The V and J ends lost 7 bases and 2 bases, in that order; junction bases with no gene match: 11. Germline V gives CDR1 SGHTA, CDR2 FQGNSA. The CDR3 is made up of 15 amino acids. The CDR3 DNA sequence: TGTGCCAGCATCGCCCGACAGGGTAGTACCTACGAGCAGTACTTC. Its protein is CASIARQGSTYEQYF.

This clonotype was seen a handful of times. The chain couples TRBV29-1 to TRBJ2-2; the D gene is possibly TRBD1 (5 bases). Germline loops: CDR1 SQVTM, CDR2 ANQGSEA. This CDR3 contains 12 residues. V was cut by 5 bases and J by 3 bases, with 7 bases left in between. CDR3 coding DNA: TGCAGCGTTCCCAGGGACACCGGGGAGCTGTTTTTT. It yields the protein CSVPRDTGELFF.

This chain connects TRBV18 to TRBJ1-1; D gene ambiguous. Germline CDR1 and CDR2: KGHSH and LQKENI. V was pared by 6 bases and J by 1 base, with 15 bases between. The CDR3 is 15 amino acids. The CDR3 DNA reads TGTGCCAGCTCCCGCGAATTTGGGAGGAACACTGAAGCTTTCTTT. This sequence encodes CASSREFGRNTEAFF.

The rearrangement links TRBV6-2 or TRBV6-3 to TRBJ2-5; tentative D call: TRBD1 (5 bases). This CDR3 spans 19 amino acids. Trimming removed 4 bases at V and 3 bases at J, with 27 bases between. From germline, CDR1 is MNHEY and CDR2 SVGEGT. The DNA for the CDR3 is TGTGCCAGCAGTTTGATCCTGGAAAAGAGAGGCAGGGAAAAAGAGACCCAGTACTTC. It is translated as CASSLILEKRGREKETQYF.

V and J are TRBV7-8 and TRBJ2-7; TRBD1 aligns across 11 bases. From germline, CDR1 is SGHVS and CDR2 FQNEAQ. The CDR3 sequence is 14 residues long. Germline trimming cut 5 bases from V and 7 bases from J; bases unmatched to any gene: 7. The CDR3 loop is CASSPPDRGREQYF. CDR3 DNA: TGTGCCAGCAGCCCCCCGGACAGGGGGCGAGAGCAGTACTTC.

This clonotype has just a few counts. This sequence joins TRBV25-1 and TRBJ2-1; 13 positions agree with TRBD2. CDR1 MGHDK and CDR2 SYGVNS come from the germline V gene. J lost 7 bases, V lost 6 bases, and 6 bases had no gene match. CDR3 length equals 15 residues. DNA of the CDR3: TGTGCCAGCAGCCAAGGGACTAGCGGGATAAATGAGCAGTTCTTC. This translates into CASSQGTSGINEQFF.

In this sample, this clonotype turned up a few times. This rearrangement joins TRBV28 to TRBJ2-3; 8 positions agree with TRBD2. The V segment lost 4 bases and the J segment 6 bases; nucleotides outside the gene matches: 9. This CDR3 has 15 amino acids. CDR1 and CDR2 (germline): MDHEN, SYDVKM. Here the CDR3 DNA reads TGTGCCAGCAGTTCGGCTCGGGAGGGGCCTGATACGCAGTATTTT. Protein product: CASSSAREGPDTQYF.

The chain combines TRBV7-2 with TRBJ1-2; D is unclear. This CDR3 has 12 amino acids. The germline V gene has CDR1 SGHTA and CDR2 FQGNSA. Trimming took 5 bases from V and 4 from J, leaving 8 bases between them. The CDR3 sequence is CASSPFGYGYTF. CDR3 DNA sequence: TGTGCCAGCAGCCCCTTTGGCTATGGCTACACCTTC.

This clonotype appeared a few times. The rearrangement links TRBV19 to TRBJ1-6; D call uncertain. Germline loops: CDR1 LNHDA, CDR2 SQIVND (reference sequence). Trimming cost V 2 bases and J 5 bases, with 10 bases left between them. The CDR3 runs to 15 residues. The CDR3 loop is CASSIRSIHNSPLHF. For the CDR3, the DNA is TGTGCCAGTAGTATACGGTCAATTCATAATTCACCCCTCCACTTT.